The present TCR beta chain was sequenced within a study of blood T cell repertoires in COVID-19. The overall study: The United States, Italy and Spain provided the acute and convalescent COVID-19 samples. From T cells, B-cell-depleted T cells, or PBMCs came the material, which was cDNA or gDNA.

Source study methods: Researchers report that nucleated cell counts were estimated from reference gene primer amplification. Assay: immunoSEQ multiplex PCR; the TCRdb copy retains only in-frame clones and omits some. That table furnishes V, J and clone size, whereas the DNA furnished D and trimming. Here the sample spans roughly 180,000 clones, 85% being singletons. This CDR3 spans 14 amino acids. Germline lookup yields CDR1 WSHSY and CDR2 SAAADI. Trimming removed 2 bases at V and 0 bases at J, with 5 bases between. Sequencing was performed on peripheral blood. This chain joins TRBV10-2 and TRBJ1-5; D is unresolved. This sequence was found in a woman aged 60-70 years with acute or convalescent COVID-19. The CDR3 region has the DNA TGCGCCAGCAGTGAGGGCCATAGCAATCAGCCCCAGCATTTT. The encoded protein is CASSEGHSNQPQHF.